This T cell receptor (beta chain) stems from a study of cytomegalovirus exposure and HLA in healthy donors. Study-level points and caveats: An assumption of roughly uniform sequencing depth across donors underlay the presence/absence analyses. TCR beta chain V- and J-gene trimming was linked, in a later analysis, to a missense variant in DCLRE1C.

This clone was recorded once. Its antigen is unknown. V was cut by 6 bases and J by 5 bases, with 16 bases left in between. The length of the CDR3 is 14 residues. CDR1 is MNHEY, CDR2 SMNVEV, per germline (reference sequence). PCR employed 60 Vbeta and 13 Jbeta primers. The protocol was immunoSEQ multiplex PCR, while the TCRdb copy is restricted to in-frame clones and leaves out a portion. The sample yields more than 85,000 clones, about 86% seen once. The TCR originated in a woman in her twenties or thirties in good health and CMV-seronegative. The sequencing sample was made of PBMCs. This chain uses TRBV27 with TRBJ1-1; a weak D match, TRBD1 (5 bases). The CDR3: CASRITFGTTEAFF. In DNA, the CDR3 is TGTGCCAGCAGGATAACGTTTGGGACTACTGAAGCTTTCTTT.